Presented here are 31 T cell receptor beta chains from one specimen sequenced in a study of T cell changes during pregnancy in multiple sclerosis. TCRdb's table, derived via immunoSEQ multiplex PCR, lists solely in-frame clones and lacks some. The sample lists about 44,000 clones; around 90% were seen once. Sequencing used CD4+ T cells from peripheral blood mononuclear cells, obtained before pregnancy. The receptors here all came from a female donor with multiple sclerosis, enrolled in a pregnancy study.

The chain employs TRBV18 and TRBJ1-6; no clear D. The V end lost 3 bases, the J end lost 6 bases, and 12 bases lay between the germline ends. The CDR3 sequence is 15 residues long. In germline, CDR1 is KGHSH, CDR2 LQKENI. The CDR3: CASSPLGVSNSPLHF. In DNA, the CDR3 is TGTGCCAGCTCACCGCTGGGAGTCAGTAATTCACCCCTCCACTTT.

The chain links TRBV9 to TRBJ2-3; the D gene is possibly TRBD1 (6 bases). V was pared by 3 bases and J by 0 bases, with 11 bases between. The germline V gene encodes CDR1 SGDLS and CDR2 YYNGEE. The CDR3 loop spans 15 amino acids. The CDR3 spells CASSADSTSTDTQYF. In DNA form, the CDR3 reads TGTGCCAGCAGCGCGGACAGCACTAGCACAGATACGCAGTATTTT. The entire variable domain, with the rest obtained from reference TRBV9 and TRBJ2-3, is as follows: DSGVTQTPKHLITATGQRVTLRCSPRSGDLSVYWYQQSLDQGLQFLIQYYNGEERAKGNILERFSAQQFPDLHSELNLSSLELGDSALYFCASSADSTSTDTQYFGPGTRLTVL.

This clone was counted once. This rearrangement joins TRBV6-6 to TRBJ2-1; 11 nucleotides line up with TRBD2. The CDR3 extends over 15 amino acids. J gave up 3 bases and V 6 bases, and 4 bases lay outside the gene matches. Germline CDR1 reads MNHNY; CDR2 reads SVGAGI (reference sequence). CDR3 DNA sequence: TGTGCCAGCAGACCCGGGACTAGCGGCTACAATGAGCAGTTCTTC. Protein: CASRPGTSGYNEQFF.

The chain has TRBV20-1 and TRBJ1-1, with no clear D. This CDR3 spans 11 amino acids. Germline CDR1 reads DFQATT; CDR2 reads SNEGSKA (reference sequence). V shed 2 bases and J shed 4 bases, with 5 bases lying between them. Written as DNA, the CDR3 is TGCAGTGCTAGAACTTTCACTGAAGCTTTCTTT. Protein product: CSARTFTEAFF.

The chain links TRBV7-6 to TRBJ1-6; 11 bases map to TRBD1. The CDR3 has 17 amino acids. The J segment lost 10 bases and the V segment lost 0 bases, leaving 8 bases of the junction unmatched. Looked up from germline, CDR1 is SGHVS and CDR2 is FNYEAQ. In nucleotides, the CDR3 is TGTGCCAGCAGCTTAGCGATGAGGGGACAGGGGGGCTCACCCCTCCACTTT. Its protein is CASSLAMRGQGGSPLHF.

This chain connects TRBV2 to TRBJ1-5; D possibly corresponds to TRBD1 (5 bases). CDR3 length: 16 residues. V was clipped by 7 bases and J by 2 bases, with 18 bases between them. Germline lookup yields CDR1 SNHLY and CDR2 FYNNEI. In nucleotides, the CDR3 is TGTGCCAGCATCAGGAGCAGGGCGGAAGGCAATCAGCCCCAGCATTTT. It is translated as CASIRSRAEGNQPQHF.

The V call is TRBV19, the J call TRBJ1-2; D is possibly TRBD1 (6 bases). Germline V lookup: CDR1 LNHDA, CDR2 SQIVND (reference sequence). There are 14 residues in the CDR3. V gave up 4 bases and J gave up 2 bases, with 11 bases separating them. Here the CDR3 reads CASSTGAANYGYTF. DNA for the CDR3: TGTGCCAGTAGTACAGGGGCCGCAAACTATGGCTACACCTTC.

This clone was observed a single time. The V and J genes are TRBV5-4 and TRBJ1-6; D may be TRBD1 (5 bases). CDR3 size: 15 residues. Germline lookup yields CDR1 SGHNT and CDR2 YYREEE (reference sequence). The ends were cut back, 1 base at V and 6 bases at J, with 11 bases in the middle. CDR3 sequence reads: CASSLSGAFNSPLHF. The CDR3, as DNA: TGTGCCAGCAGCTTGTCTGGGGCCTTTAATTCACCCCTCCACTTT.

The rearrangement uses TRBV7-9 and TRBJ2-1; 13 positions match TRBD2. Germline trimming cut 6 bases from V and 9 bases from J; bases unmatched to any gene: 8. CDR1 is SEHNR, CDR2 FQNEAQ, per germline (reference sequence). CDR3 length: 15 residues. The DNA of the CDR3 is TGTGCCAGCAGTGCACTAGCGGGAGGGTTCGGTGAGCAGTTCTTC. Amino acids: CASSALAGGFGEQFF.

The chain combines TRBV18 with TRBJ2-1, with TRBD2 matching over 10 bases. The germline CDR1 and CDR2 sequences are KGHSH and LQKENI. The CDR3 totals 15 residues. With V trimmed by 0 bases and J by 6 bases, 2 bases remained unmatched. CDR3 sequence reads: CASSPPSGRANEQFF. The CDR3 DNA reads as TGTGCCAGCTCACCACCCAGCGGGAGGGCCAATGAGCAGTTCTTC.

This clone was observed once. The chain has TRBV7-2 and TRBJ1-1, with D perhaps TRBD1 (6 bases). There are 14 residues in the CDR3. Germline values: CDR1 SGHTA, CDR2 FQGNSA. Trimming shortened V by 4 bases and J by 4 bases, and 13 bases separated the two germline ends. CDR3 in amino acids: CASSSTRGATEAFF. The CDR3 bases are TGTGCCAGCAGCTCGACACGGGGGGCCACTGAAGCTTTCTTT.

The rearrangement uses TRBV7-9 and TRBJ2-1, with 11 bases fitting TRBD2. CDR3 size: 15 residues. Looked up from germline, CDR1 is SEHNR and CDR2 is FQNEAQ (reference sequence). J gave up 5 bases and V 6 bases, and 6 bases lay outside the gene matches. In DNA form, the CDR3 reads TGTGCCAGCAGGTATAGCGGGAGGGCCGACAATGAGCAGTTCTTC. This codes for CASRYSGRADNEQFF.

This clone was detected only once. The rearrangement links TRBV5-1 to TRBJ2-7; maybe TRBD1 (6 bases). The CDR3 extends over 16 amino acids. V lost 2 bases, J lost 6 bases, and 21 bases lay in between. Germline CDR1 is SGHRS and CDR2 is YFSETQ. The CDR3 nucleotides read TGCGCCAGCAGCTTTTCACAGGGTTCCCTGGGGCTCGAGCAGTACTTC. Translated, it gives CASSFSQGSLGLEQYF.

This chain uses TRBV18 with TRBJ2-1; 9 bases line up with TRBD2. Germline CDR1 reads KGHSH; CDR2 reads LQKENI. The junction had 9 bases not matched to a gene; V was cut back by 3 bases and J by 0 bases. This CDR3 spans 18 amino acids. CDR3: CASSPGGRAGSSYNEQFF. In DNA, the CDR3 is TGTGCCAGCTCACCGGGCGGGAGGGCCGGGAGCTCCTACAATGAGCAGTTCTTC.

This rearrangement joins TRBV5-4 to TRBJ2-5; 11 bases agree with TRBD1. V dropped 0 bases and J dropped 6; count of bases not matched to a gene: 4. There are 15 residues in the CDR3. The germline CDR1 and CDR2 sequences are SGHNT and YYREEE (reference sequence). The DNA of the CDR3 is TGTGCCAGCAGCTTGGTGGGACAGGGGGTACAGACCCAGTACTTC. Protein: CASSLVGQGVQTQYF.

The chain has TRBV7-9 and TRBJ2-5; 8 nucleotides agree with TRBD2. The germline gives CDR1 SEHNR, CDR2 FQNEAQ (reference sequence). The junction had 9 bases not matched to a gene; V was cut back by 2 bases and J by 4 bases. The CDR3 runs to 16 residues. The CDR3: CASSLSGSREGETQYF. In DNA form, the CDR3 reads TGTGCCAGCAGCTTATCAGGCTCCCGGGAGGGAGAGACCCAGTACTTC.

The CDR3 loop reads CSVGVLAGVTNTGELFF. CDR3 in DNA: TGCAGCGTTGGAGTCCTAGCGGGAGTAACGAACACCGGGGAGCTGTTTTTT. The chain links TRBV29-1 to TRBJ2-2; TRBD2 aligns across 10 bases. Germline CDR1 reads SQVTM; CDR2 reads ANQGSEA. The CDR3 sequence is 17 residues long. V lost 4 bases to trimming and J lost 0 bases; unmatched junction nucleotides: 8.

The CDR3 DNA follows: TGTGCCAGCAGCTTACGCTCCTACAATGAGCAGTTCTTC. Amino acid sequence: CASSLRSYNEQFF. This chain joins TRBV7-8 and TRBJ2-1; D ambiguous. Trimming left V 2 bases short and J 0 bases short, with 2 bases between. The germline V gene has CDR1 SGHVS and CDR2 FQNEAQ. The CDR3 contains 13 residues.

V usage is TRBV13 and J usage is TRBJ2-1, with 8 nucleotides matching TRBD2. The CDR3 runs 16 residues. J gave up 6 bases and V 1 base, and 8 bases lay outside the gene matches. The germline V gene has CDR1 PRHDT and CDR2 FYEKMQ (reference sequence). This chain's CDR3 is CASSLARAGGINEQFF. In nucleotides, the CDR3 is TGTGCCAGCAGCTTAGCGCGTGCGGGGGGAATCAATGAGCAGTTCTTC.

This clone was observed a few times. The rearrangement joins TRBV9 to TRBJ1-6; maybe TRBD1 (5 bases). The V gene lost 0 bases and the J gene lost 6 bases, with 16 bases spanning the gap. This CDR3 has 17 residues. Germline CDR1 SGDLS, CDR2 YYNGEE. CDR3 DNA: TGTGCCAGCAGCGTAGAGGGTCGGGGACTTCTTAATTCACCCCTCCACTTT. Protein sequence: CASSVEGRGLLNSPLHF.

This clone was seen a single time. V is TRBV7-3 and J is TRBJ1-2; tentatively, D is TRBD1 (6 bases). Trimming removed 4 bases from V and 7 bases from J, with 13 bases in between. Germline CDR1 reads SGHTA; CDR2 reads FQGTGA. CDR3 length equals 13 residues. CDR3 loop: CASSSTSRGGYTF. CDR3 in DNA: TGTGCCAGCAGCTCCACCTCCAGGGGTGGCTACACCTTC.

The J gene is TRBJ2-7, the V gene TRBV28; TRBD2 might be the D (5 bases). CDR1 MDHEN and CDR2 SYDVKM come from the germline V gene. CDR3 size: 13 residues. V was shortened by 6 bases and J by 1 base, with 10 bases between the two germline ends. The CDR3 region has the DNA TGTGCCAGCAGCGCGGGCCCTTCCTACGAGCAGTACTTC. Its translation: CASSAGPSYEQYF.

V is TRBV5-4 and J is TRBJ2-3; tentative D call: TRBD1 (5 bases). V dropped 7 bases and J dropped 7 bases, with 13 bases sitting between them. The germline CDR1 and CDR2 sequences are SGHNT and YYREEE (reference sequence). This CDR3 has 12 residues. The CDR3 reads CASGPREYTQYF. The CDR3 bases are TGTGCCAGCGGGCCCAGGGAATATACGCAGTATTTT.

The gene calls are TRBV6-6 and TRBJ2-5, with D perhaps matching TRBD2 (6 bases). The CDR3 has 14 amino acids. Trimming removed 0 bases from V and 5 bases from J, with 10 bases in between. The germline gives CDR1 MNHNY, CDR2 SVGAGI (reference sequence). CDR3 DNA: TGTGCCAGCAGTTACTCGAGTCGGGGGGAGACCCAGTACTTC. As protein: CASSYSSRGETQYF.

The chain joins TRBV5-4 to TRBJ2-5; 10 bases agree with TRBD1. The V segment lost 3 bases and the J segment 0 bases; nucleotides outside the gene matches: 5. The CDR3 length is 16 residues. Germline values: CDR1 SGHNT, CDR2 YYREEE (reference sequence). This CDR3 is CASSSRQGAYQETQYF. The CDR3 nucleotides are TGTGCCAGCAGCTCACGACAGGGGGCTTACCAAGAGACCCAGTACTTC. Variable domain in full (rest from reference TRBV5-4 and TRBJ2-5): ETGVTQSPTHLIKTRGQQVTLRCSSQSGHNTVSWYQQALGQGPQFIFQYYREEENGRGNFPPRFSGLQFPNYSSELNVNALELDDSALYLCASSSRQGAYQETQYFGPGTRLLVL.

The chain employs TRBV7-6 and TRBJ2-2; TRBD1 might be the D (6 bases). Trimming removed 1 base at V and 3 bases at J, with 12 bases between. This CDR3 contains 16 residues. Looked up from germline, CDR1 is SGHVS and CDR2 is FNYEAQ. The CDR3 nucleotides read TGTGCCAGCAGCTTAGACGCAGGGGTTTACACCGGGGAGCTGTTTTTT. Amino acids: CASSLDAGVYTGELFF.

In its sample, this clone was seen once. This sequence joins TRBV15 and TRBJ1-2, with TRBD1 matching 8 bases. CDR1 and CDR2 from the germline V gene are LNHNV and YYDKDF (reference sequence). The length of the CDR3 is 14 residues. The ends lost 0 bases at V and 8 bases at J; junction bases unmatched: 5. The CDR3 loop reads CATSRDGDRWGYTF. CDR3 nucleotide sequence: TGTGCCACCAGCAGAGATGGGGACAGGTGGGGCTACACCTTC.

V gene TRBV9 combines with J gene TRBJ1-4, with D maybe TRBD1 (6 bases). Germline V gene data show CDR1 as SGDLS and CDR2 as YYNGEE. V gave up 3 bases and J gave up 8 bases, with 11 bases separating them. The CDR3 is 13 residues long. The CDR3 loop reads CASSAVGTEKLFF. In DNA, the CDR3 is TGTGCCAGCAGCGCGGTGGGGACAGAAAAACTGTTTTTT.

This chain links TRBV5-1 with TRBJ1-2; 9 bases are a match to TRBD1. Germline CDR1 and CDR2: SGHRS and YFSETQ. V trimming: 1 base; J trimming: 5 bases; junction bases outside the gene matches: 6. CDR3 size: 15 residues. CDR3 coding DNA: TGCGCCAGCAGCTTGCCCCAGACAGGGGGATATGGCTACACCTTC. Translated: CASSLPQTGGYGYTF.

The V call is TRBV15, the J call TRBJ1-4, with 8 bases matching TRBD1. The germline gives CDR1 LNHNV, CDR2 YYDKDF (reference sequence). The V and J ends lost 8 bases and 4 bases, in that order; junction bases with no gene match: 6. The CDR3 is 14 amino acids. The CDR3 protein is CATVRTGNNEKLFF. The CDR3 DNA reads TGTGCCACCGTTAGGACAGGGAATAATGAAAAACTGTTTTTT.

This sequence joins TRBV7-3 and TRBJ2-2; a weak D match, TRBD1 (6 bases). This CDR3 comprises 14 residues. V lost 4 bases to trimming and J lost 5 bases, with 11 bases between them. Germline V CDR1 and CDR2: SGHTA, FQGTGA. The CDR3: CASSSTQGTGELFF. The CDR3 DNA reads as TGTGCCAGCAGCTCCACCCAGGGGACCGGGGAGCTGTTTTTT.